This paragraph covers one TCR beta chain sequence. This sample was included in a study of blood T cell repertoires in COVID-19. Study information: There were acute and convalescent COVID-19 samples, and they came from the United States, Italy and Spain. Sources were T cells, B-cell-depleted T cells, or PBMCs; the material itself was cDNA or gDNA.

Clones were sequenced by immunoSEQ multiplex PCR, and TCRdb holds only the in-frame ones, with some missing. The table shows a few hundred thousand clones, with about 90% occurring only once. Germline V CDR1 and CDR2: SNHLY, FYNNEI. Trimming took 6 bases from V and 0 from J, leaving 15 bases between them. The CDR3 spans 16 residues. Sequencing input: peripheral blood. The chain links TRBV2 to TRBJ1-5; D is possibly TRBD1 (6 bases). The receptor was derived from a woman aged 40 to 50 with acute or convalescent COVID-19. The CDR3 is CASSPTGPYSNQPQHF. The CDR3 DNA reads TGTGCCAGCAGCCCGACAGGACCCTATAGCAATCAGCCCCAGCATTTT.